The rows below give T cell receptor beta chains drawn from one sample of a study of T-cell reconstitution after alpha-beta-depleted transplantation in children. One entry per CDR3 protein, called by TCRdb with MiXCR from the PCR reads. The data show around 420,000 distinct CDR3 sequences, roughly 15% seen once. Sequencing was performed on PBMCs, mostly from graft donor cells, taken 360 days after TCRalphabeta/CD19-depleted stem cell transplant. The receptors originated from a boy in the first two years of life who had a stem cell transplant for Wiskott-Aldrich syndrome, so the T cells may come from the graft donor. Both conserved end residues are part of each CDR3. The D gene is left open where the match is weak.

d_gene: -; v_gene: TRBV20-1; j_gene: TRBJ2-1; len: 12; CDR3aa: CSASSSYNEQFF
d_gene: -; v_gene: TRBV18; j_gene: TRBJ2-1; len: 15; CDR3aa: CASSPISGRSNEQFF
d_gene: -; v_gene: TRBV12-3/TRBV12-4; j_gene: TRBJ2-5; len: 14; CDR3aa: CASSLAGAQETQYF
d_gene: -; v_gene: TRBV12-3/TRBV12-4; j_gene: TRBJ1-1; len: 14; CDR3aa: CASSLSGTDTEAFF
d_gene: TRBD1; v_gene: TRBV20-1; j_gene: TRBJ2-7; len: 15; CDR3aa: CSARLQGAQLHEQYF
d_gene: TRBD2; v_gene: TRBV6-1; j_gene: TRBJ2-7; len: 15; CDR3aa: CASRLLAGAPFEQYF
d_gene: -; v_gene: TRBV12-3/TRBV12-4; j_gene: TRBJ2-7; len: 14; CDR3aa: CASSLAGTGYEQYF
d_gene: -; v_gene: TRBV5-1; j_gene: TRBJ2-1; len: 12; CDR3aa: CASSHPRNEQFF
d_gene: TRBD1; v_gene: TRBV27; j_gene: TRBJ2-5; len: 13; CDR3aa: CASSQYRGETQYF
d_gene: -; v_gene: TRBV24-1; j_gene: TRBJ2-1; len: 14; CDR3aa: CAGEGGRPYNEQFF
d_gene: -; v_gene: TRBV29-1; j_gene: TRBJ1-2; len: 13; CDR3aa: CSVDRGGGYGYTF
d_gene: -; v_gene: TRBV29-1; j_gene: TRBJ1-1; len: 11; CDR3aa: CSVVPVRGAFF
d_gene: TRBD1; v_gene: TRBV12-3/TRBV12-4; j_gene: TRBJ2-3; len: 14; CDR3aa: CASSFHDREDTQYF
d_gene: -; v_gene: TRBV12-3/TRBV12-4; j_gene: TRBJ1-4; len: 14; CDR3aa: CASSRGRWYEKLFF
d_gene: -; v_gene: TRBV12-3/TRBV12-4; j_gene: TRBJ2-1; len: 12; CDR3aa: CASSLDSNEQFF
d_gene: TRBD1; v_gene: TRBV4-1; j_gene: TRBJ2-5; len: 16; CDR3aa: CASSQRRGQAQETQYF
d_gene: TRBD2; v_gene: TRBV24-1; j_gene: TRBJ2-7; len: 16; CDR3aa: CATSDFGTSGTYEQYF
d_gene: -; v_gene: TRBV7-7; j_gene: TRBJ2-5; len: 14; CDR3aa: CASSSGQLQETQYF
d_gene: -; v_gene: TRBV18; j_gene: TRBJ2-1; len: 15; CDR3aa: CASSPWRNHPNEQFF
d_gene: TRBD1; v_gene: TRBV2; j_gene: TRBJ2-5; len: 13; CDR3aa: CASNRDRGETQYF
d_gene: -; v_gene: TRBV10-3; j_gene: TRBJ2-3; len: 14; CDR3aa: CATLDPRRTDTQYF
d_gene: TRBD1; v_gene: TRBV15; j_gene: TRBJ2-2; len: 14; CDR3aa: CATRGDRNTGELFF
d_gene: -; v_gene: TRBV6-2/TRBV6-3; j_gene: TRBJ2-7; len: 16; CDR3aa: CASSRRLTGPSGPVYF
d_gene: -; v_gene: TRBV18; j_gene: TRBJ2-7; len: 13; CDR3aa: CASSPPQGYEQYF